The clone carrying this TCR beta chain was seen at least ten times. Its antigen is not identified. TCRdb analysed the RACE reads with MiXCR anew, one entry per CDR3 protein. This repertoire shows about 120,000 distinct CDR3 sequences, 9% to 13% found once; its top ten account for 1.4%. CDR1 is SGHTA and CDR2 is FQGNSA in the germline V gene. V shed 5 bases and J shed 3 bases, with 14 bases lying between them. CDR3 length: 14 residues. The data derive from a study of human T cells and chemical hapten exposure. Study in general: Weekly administration of diphenylcyclopropenone to the scalp of patients continued throughout the approximately 24-week study. Patches with 0.01% DPC went on the upper back, and the tests were read at 6 days. Variability of per-sample TCR yields stemmed mainly from small differences in pooled library volume. The study's findings and limits: TCRs above 1 in 1000 frequency stayed constant with DPC sensitization.

Time point meaning: patch test 1, 2 weeks after DPC sensitization. Treatment meaning: therapeutic diphenylcyclopropenone sensitization with weekly scalp DPC. The V gene is TRBV7-2, the J gene TRBJ2-7, with a possible D match to TRBD1 (6 bases). The material was whole blood, obtained in connection with sensitization to the hapten diphenylcyclopropenone (DPC). The source is a woman between 45 and 60 years old with alopecia areata. Some clones in this sample may be carry-over from other donors' samples. The CDR3 here is CASSPMRTDYEQYF. CDR3 coding DNA: TGTGCCAGCAGCCCAATGAGGACAGACTACGAGCAGTACTTC.